Sequencing of this T cell receptor beta chain was carried out in a study of cytomegalovirus exposure and HLA in healthy donors (dated by TCRdb to about 2017). Turning to the overall study: According to an earlier analysis of around 600 of the donors, about 179 million T cells yielded 90 million to 130 million unique TCR beta sequences and more than 250 Gb of sequence data. Among roughly 370 genotyped donors of the cohort, an average of about 240,000 unique TCR beta nucleotide sequences were sequenced per donor, 15% to 20% of them non-productive. Besides the first cohort of some 670 subjects, a separate validation cohort made up of over a hundred different subjects was used. Among the 398 genotyped donors, around 79% belonged to the genetic ancestry cluster associated with self-reported Caucasian donors. High-throughput TCR immunosequencing, statistical association of individual TCRs with disease status, and machine learning were combined to predict cytomegalovirus infection status. The number of typed donors differed by locus: roughly 629-640 for A, B, C, DRB1 and DQB1; 500 to 550 for DQA1; 606 for DPA1; and around 490 for DPB1. Alongside the repertoire data, information on donor age, sex, ethnicity and CMV serostatus was compiled. All discovery cohort repertoires had been generated on a single sequencing platform. Roughly 5 DR-DQ haplotypes were handled as single units for association and clustering because linkage in the cohort was strong. Roughly 320 gigabases of sequencing data and about 92 million unique TCR sequences made up an early release that covered several hundred HLA-typed donors. A later analysis re-examined previously published TCR beta repertoires from hundreds of donors and added high-resolution HLA genotyping to investigate patterns of TCR occurrence. Rather than drawing on any new phenotypic data, the later analysis identified candidate immune exposures from TCR beta sequences and the way those sequences occurred across donors. In a later genetic analysis, genome-wide SNP genotypes for about 55% of the roughly 700 donors were used, and that subset was treated as a discovery cohort. To decide whether each TCR beta V gene segment behaved as functional or pseudogenic, an earlier analysis of some 600 of the donors relied on high-throughput TCR beta sequencing. The study aimed to test whether cataloging public T cell receptors could reveal signatures of past pathogen exposure. The T cell repertoires of under 750 subjects were profiled by immunosequencing and related to cytomegalovirus serostatus. Both class I and class II loci were covered by HLA typing, at four-digit resolution.

The cohort comprised several hundred healthy bone marrow donors. At the time of sampling, every cohort member was nominally healthy, though immune exposures that went unrecorded were likely present. The donor was CMV seropositive and was included in the group of 250 to 350 seropositive cohort members. Each donor provided a peripheral blood sample, and peripheral blood mononuclear cells were used for TCR beta sequencing. Genomic DNA was extracted from the blood cell samples with the Qiagen DNeasy Blood Extraction Kit. What the work shows at the level of the full study, not this receptor alone: Several of the top co-occurrence clusters appeared to be linked to parvovirus B19, influenza, CMV and Epstein-Barr virus, according to a later analysis. A later analysis found that most CMV-associated TCR beta chains appeared HLA-restricted, with HLA associations seemingly driven largely by CMV exposure. Roughly uniform sequencing depth across donors was assumed in presence/absence analyses, although this assumption may not hold. In a later analysis, the rate of TCR association differed among HLA loci, with DRB1 alleles having the most associated TCRs and HLA-C alleles having the fewest. A cluster of highly shared sequence variants was judged likely to represent a technical artifact of the sequencing pipeline. A further reported finding was that TCR beta sequences accurately predicted the HLA-A and HLA-B alleles for most subjects in the first cohort. HLA typing was unavailable for some donors at each locus, so association tests used only the typed subset. Assigning TCR associations to individual alleles was difficult when HLA alleles, especially DR and DQ, strongly co-occurred. The study listed 150 to 200 TCR beta chains as associated with cytomegalovirus. Correlated functional status among segregating V segments might be attributable to linkage disequilibrium, but an unknown experimental factor could not be ruled out. Cytomegalovirus status was reported to be diagnosed by the classifier with high specificity and sensitivity in both the original and validation cohorts. According to the authors, the approach could potentially be generalized to other disease states and immunological phenotypes. The 87-base-pair reads could not distinguish some IMGT-functional V segments, including TRBV6-2 and TRBV6-3, so those segments were excluded. Broadly in line with IMGT annotations, most TCR beta V segments showed up in productive rearrangements about 87% or about 30% of the time in an earlier analysis of several hundred of the donors. In a later genetic analysis, fewer N-insertions in productive TCRs were reported among donors in an Asian-associated ancestry cluster than the approximately 630-donor mean. For the cohort, immune exposure information was limited to CMV serostatus. Compared with equally common non-associated chains, HLA-associated TCR beta chains in a later analysis were more clonally expanded and had lower generation probabilities. In a later genetic analysis, a missense DCLRE1C variant was associated with V-gene and J-gene trimming of TCR beta chains, and the association was replicated in an independent cohort. Because counts were too low, some 17 rarely observed V segments, including chromosome 9 orphons, were left out of the earlier analysis of approximately 500 of the donors. Only TCR beta chains were sequenced in this cohort, and the absence of alpha or paired-chain data limited detectable features. Across donors, most TCR sequences were observed very rarely, whereas some public TCRs were present in many individuals. A few of the identified cytomegalovirus-associated TCR beta chains were confirmed in vitro to be specific for cytomegalovirus antigens. In a later analysis, around 15,000 TCR beta sequences were associated with specific HLA alleles at a false discovery rate of 0.05.

V is pared back by 1 base and J by 0 bases, with 7 bases lying between the germline termini. The germline V gene (reference sequence) specifies LNHDA as CDR1 and SQIVND as CDR2. From the cysteine through the phenylalanine, the CDR3 covers 15 amino acids. Only the CDR3 portion is preserved as DNA: 45 bases, with reading frame beginning at the first base. Library preparation was by the immunoSEQ multiplex PCR assay. For the multiplex PCR, a mixture combining 60 forward primers for TCR Vbeta segments and 13 reverse primers for TCR Jbeta segments was used. The CDR3 region of rearranged TCR beta genes was amplified from genomic DNA by a multiplex PCR assay. The Illumina HiSeq System was used to sequence the amplified TCR beta libraries as 87-base-pair reads. As for how the authors treated the data: A later analysis tallied 80 million to 95 million unique TCR beta chains across the 666 repertoires, and about 12 million of those chains were shared by two or more donors. Raw reads were error-corrected and collapsed into unique sequences by a nearest-neighbor algorithm in which closely related sequences were merged to remove PCR and sequencing errors. CDR3 sequences were aligned to IMGT reference sequences to assign V, D and J gene segments. For a sequence to be retained, a match of at least six nucleotides to both a V gene segment and a J gene segment was required. A rearrangement counted as productive if the CDR3 had no stop codons and remained in frame with V and J, and every other rearrangement counted as non-productive. CDR3 was defined by IMGT convention, running from the second conserved V-encoded cysteine to the conserved J-encoded phenylalanine. In an earlier analysis of 550 to 650 of the donors, sequences lacking an unambiguous match to a single V gene segment were excluded. In an earlier analysis of about 590 of the donors, a V segment was called functional when productive rearrangements were above 56.7%, and segregating when the standard deviation between donors exceeded 5%. A statistical classification framework was built for diagnosing cytomegalovirus status from the catalog of TCR beta chain sequences. A later analysis assigned V and J genes by comparing TCR nucleotide sequences with IMGT/GENE-DB human TR gene sequences. A later analysis assigned CDR3 sequences and most-parsimonious VDJ recombination scenarios with the TCRdist pipeline. In a later analysis, each TCR beta chain was defined by its CDR3 amino acid sequence together with its V-gene family, and reads without a unique V-gene family were excluded. As a way to deal with suspected cross-contamination and a sequencing artifact, a later analysis dropped under 600 nucleotide sequences that were highly shared and had low generation probability. A later analysis calculated a clonal expansion index for each public chain from normalized within-repertoire ranks of inferred template counts. A later analysis computed generation probabilities with a VDJ recombination model fitted to out-of-frame rearrangements, and checked the results against IGoR. In a later analysis, TCR-TCR, TCR-HLA and TCR-CMV co-occurrence was scored with hypergeometric tests, and a repertoire-size bias correction was applied to TCR pairs. In a later analysis, false discovery rates were estimated by permuting HLA or CMV assignments 20 times. In a later analysis, co-occurring TCRs were grouped with DBSCAN, and TCRdist sequence similarity was added when clustering was performed within HLA-allele-positive subsets. Co-occurrence clustering excluded repertoires with fewer than 30,000 or more than 120,000 public chains, plus five with anomalous nucleotide sharing. This immuneACCESS table, as held by TCRdb, lists in-frame sequences with V and J called but not all clones. Of the missing ones, under half trace to an unresolved V gene in checked studies; the others have no known cause. D and trimming were read from the DNA, whereas the V and J calls and clone size are those reported in that table. This sample has over 70,000 clones in its table, and over 70% of those were observed once. The ten largest clonotypes hold under 3.5% of the sample.

Notes on this clone: Its antigen is still unknown. No much larger clonotype is one base removed from it; base qualities were not supplied.

Recombination linked TRBV19 to TRBJ1-5; the D gene cannot be named for sure. The receptor comes from a man in his fifties in good health and CMV-seropositive. The material sequenced was PBMCs. The DNA is as follows: TGTGCCAGTAGTATAGCAGAATATAGCAATCAGCCCCAGCATTTT. Its protein reads: CASSIAEYSNQPQHF.